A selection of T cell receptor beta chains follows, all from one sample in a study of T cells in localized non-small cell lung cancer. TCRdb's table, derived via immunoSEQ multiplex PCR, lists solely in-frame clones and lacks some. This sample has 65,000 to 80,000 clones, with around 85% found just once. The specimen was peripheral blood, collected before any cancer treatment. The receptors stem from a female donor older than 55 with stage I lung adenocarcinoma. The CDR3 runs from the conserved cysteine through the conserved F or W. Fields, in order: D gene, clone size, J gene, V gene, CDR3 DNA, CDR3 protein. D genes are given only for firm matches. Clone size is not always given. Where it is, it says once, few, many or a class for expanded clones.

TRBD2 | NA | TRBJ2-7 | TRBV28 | TGTGCCGGCAGTTTATCGGGGCAGGGACTAGAATATGGTCTGCAGTACTTC | CAGSLSGQGLEYGLQYF
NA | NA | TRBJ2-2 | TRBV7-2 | TGTGCCAGCAGCTTTCAAGCGAACACCGGGGAGCTGTTTTTT | CASSFQANTGELFF
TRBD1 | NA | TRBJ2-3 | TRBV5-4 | TGTGCCAGCAGCTTGGGCTTGGGACAGGACAATTTT | CASSLGLGQDNF
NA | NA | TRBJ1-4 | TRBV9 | TGTGCCAGCAGCGCCAACCCGGGGGGCGATGAAAAACTGTTTTTT | CASSANPGGDEKLFF
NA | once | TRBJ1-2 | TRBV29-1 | TGCAGCGTAGCGGACACTTACTATGGCTACACCTTC | CSVADTYYGYTF
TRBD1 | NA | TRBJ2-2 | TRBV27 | TGTGCCAGCAGTTATCCGGGACAGGGTAAAAGAGATACCGGGGAGCTGTTTTTT | CASSYPGQGKRDTGELFF
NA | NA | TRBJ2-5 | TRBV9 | TGTGCCAGCAGCGTAGATGGAGGCGTTTGGGAGACCCAGTACTTC | CASSVDGGVWETQYF
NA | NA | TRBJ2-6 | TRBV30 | TGTTACTTGCCGATAAGGGGCGAGGGCTCTGGGGCCAACGTCCTGACTTTC | CYLPIRGEGSGANVLTF
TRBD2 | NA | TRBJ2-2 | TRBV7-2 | TGTGCCAGCAGCTGGACTAGCGGGAACACCGGGGAGCTGTTTTTT | CASSWTSGNTGELFF
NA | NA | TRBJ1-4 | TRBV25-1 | TGTGCCAGCAGGGACAGCTCAACTAATGAAAAACTGTTTTTT | CASRDSSTNEKLFF
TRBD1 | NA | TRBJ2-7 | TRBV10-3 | TGTGCCATCATGCCCGGGACAGGCGCCTCCTACGAGCAGTACTTC | CAIMPGTGASYEQYF
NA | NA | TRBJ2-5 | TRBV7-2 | TGTGCCAGCAGCTTAGGGCCAAAAGAGACCCAGTACTTC | CASSLGPKETQYF
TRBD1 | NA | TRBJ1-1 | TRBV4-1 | TGCGCCAGCAGCCAAGAAGGTGAAAGGGGGCCGTACACTGAAGCTTTCTTT | CASSQEGERGPYTEAFF
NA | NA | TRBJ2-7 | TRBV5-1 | TGCGCCAGCAGCTTGGGGACGGGACGCCGGGGGGAGCAGTACTTC | CASSLGTGRRGEQYF
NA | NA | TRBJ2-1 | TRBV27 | TGTGCCAGCAGGCAGCCTAGCAGCCCGAGCTCCTACAATGAGCAGTTCTTC | CASRQPSSPSSYNEQFF
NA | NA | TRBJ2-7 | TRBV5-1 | TGCGCCAGCAGCTTGGAACGCGCCTACGAGCAGTACTTC | CASSLERAYEQYF
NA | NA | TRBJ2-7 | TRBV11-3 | TGTGCCAGCAGCTTAGGCCTCGGGGACGGCTACGAGCAGTACTTC | CASSLGLGDGYEQYF
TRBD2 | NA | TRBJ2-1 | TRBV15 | TGTGCCACCAGTGCGGGGGGGTCCTACAATGAGCAGTTCTTC | CATSAGGSYNEQFF
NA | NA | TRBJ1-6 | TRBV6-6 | TGTGCCAGCAGTCGGGACTCCCAATCTTCACCCCTCCACTTT | CASSRDSQSSPLHF
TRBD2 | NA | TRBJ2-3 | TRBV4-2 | TGTGCCAGCAGCCCCTCGGGACTAGCATTTGCCCGGTCTGCAGATACGCAGTATTTT | CASSPSGLAFARSADTQYF
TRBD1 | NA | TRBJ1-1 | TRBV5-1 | TGCGCCAGCAGCTTGGGTTCAGGGGGTATGAACACTGAAGCTTTCTTT | CASSLGSGGMNTEAFF
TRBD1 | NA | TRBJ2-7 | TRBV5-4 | TGTGCCAGCAGCCCGACAGGGGCGGGCTCCTACGAGCAGTACTTC | CASSPTGAGSYEQYF
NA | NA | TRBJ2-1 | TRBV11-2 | TGTGCCAGCAGCTTACTGAGACAGACCTACAATGAGCAGTTCTTC | CASSLLRQTYNEQFF
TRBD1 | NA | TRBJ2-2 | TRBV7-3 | TGTGCCAGCAGCCGGACAGGGGGCGCGACCGGGGAGCTGTTTTTT | CASSRTGGATGELFF
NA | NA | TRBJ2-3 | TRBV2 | TGTGCCAGCAGCGCACAGGGCCTCGCAGATACGCAGTATTTT | CASSAQGLADTQYF
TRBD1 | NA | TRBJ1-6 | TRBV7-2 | TGTGCCAGCAGCTTACAGGGGGCAATGTCCAATTCACCCCTCCACTTT | CASSLQGAMSNSPLHF
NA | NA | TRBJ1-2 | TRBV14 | TGTGCCAGCAGCCGCAGAGGGGACTACTATGGCTACACCTTC | CASSRRGDYYGYTF
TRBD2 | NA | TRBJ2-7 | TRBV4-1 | TGCGCCAGCAGCCAAGTTGGTTTTGGAGGTATGGGGGGGGAGCAGTACTTC | CASSQVGFGGMGGEQYF
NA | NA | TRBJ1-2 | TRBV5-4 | TGTGCCAGCAGCTTGGAAGCTGAGCGTCTTGTCGGCTACACCTTC | CASSLEAERLVGYTF
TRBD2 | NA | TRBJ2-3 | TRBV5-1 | TGCGCCAGCAGGACTAGCGGGTTCAACCCCGCGGATACGCAGTATTTT | CASRTSGFNPADTQYF
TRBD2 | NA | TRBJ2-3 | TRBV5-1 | TGCGCCAGCAGCTGGGGACTAGCGGGGGCCGGGGGGAATACGCAGTATTTT | CASSWGLAGAGGNTQYF
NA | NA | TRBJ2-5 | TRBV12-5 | TGTGCTAGTGGTACCCGACTGAGGGGAGAGACCCAGTACTTC | CASGTRLRGETQYF
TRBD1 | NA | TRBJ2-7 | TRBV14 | TGTGCCAGCAGCCAACCACCGGGACAGGGGTTCTCCTACGAGCAGTACTTC | CASSQPPGQGFSYEQYF
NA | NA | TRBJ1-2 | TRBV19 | TGTGCCAGTAGTAGACAGGAGACCTATGGCTACACCTTC | CASSRQETYGYTF
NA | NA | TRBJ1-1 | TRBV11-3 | TGTGCCAGCAGCCCTAGACTGAACACTGAAGCTTTCTTT | CASSPRLNTEAFF
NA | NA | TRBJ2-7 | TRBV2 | TGTGCCAGCAGCCGGGACTCTGAAGTGTACGAGCAGTACTTC | CASSRDSEVYEQYF
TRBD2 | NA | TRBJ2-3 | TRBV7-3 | TGTGCCAGCAGCTGGAGGCGGGAGAGCACAGATACGCAGTATTTT | CASSWRRESTDTQYF
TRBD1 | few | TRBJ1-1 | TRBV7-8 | TGTGCCAGCAGCTGGGGGACAGGGGTGAACACTGAAGCTTTCTTT | CASSWGTGVNTEAFF
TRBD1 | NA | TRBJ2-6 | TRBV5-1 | TGCGCCAGCAGCTCGGGACAGGGTCCCACTGGGGCCAACGTCCTGACTTTC | CASSSGQGPTGANVLTF
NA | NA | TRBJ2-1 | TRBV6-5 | TGTGCCAGCAGTTACTCAGGGAATGACCACAATGAGCAGTTCTTC | CASSYSGNDHNEQFF
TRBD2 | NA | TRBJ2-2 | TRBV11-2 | TGTGCCAGCAGCCTGAGGGGGGGGCTAGCGGGTAGGAACACCGGGGAGCTGTTTTTT | CASSLRGGLAGRNTGELFF